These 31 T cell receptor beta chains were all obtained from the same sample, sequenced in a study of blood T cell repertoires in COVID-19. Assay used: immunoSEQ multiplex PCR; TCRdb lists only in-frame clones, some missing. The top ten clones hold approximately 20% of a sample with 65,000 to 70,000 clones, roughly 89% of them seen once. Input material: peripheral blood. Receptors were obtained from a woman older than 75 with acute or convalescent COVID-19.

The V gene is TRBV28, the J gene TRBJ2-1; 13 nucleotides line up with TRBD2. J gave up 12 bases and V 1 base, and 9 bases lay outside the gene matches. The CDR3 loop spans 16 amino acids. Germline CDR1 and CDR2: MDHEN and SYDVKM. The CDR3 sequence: CASSLSLAGGPGAQFF. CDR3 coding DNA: TGTGCCAGCAGTTTATCACTAGCGGGGGGGCCGGGTGCGCAGTTCTTC.

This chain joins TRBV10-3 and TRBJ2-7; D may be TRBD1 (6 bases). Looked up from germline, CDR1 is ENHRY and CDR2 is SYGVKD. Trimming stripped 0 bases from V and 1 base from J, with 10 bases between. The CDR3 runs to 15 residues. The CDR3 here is CAISESQGQSYEQYF. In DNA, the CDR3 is TGTGCCATCAGTGAGTCACAGGGACAATCCTACGAGCAGTACTTC.

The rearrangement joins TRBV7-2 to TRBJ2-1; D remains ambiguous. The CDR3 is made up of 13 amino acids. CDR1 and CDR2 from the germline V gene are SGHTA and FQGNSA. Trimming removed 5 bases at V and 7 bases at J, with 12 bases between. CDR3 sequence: CASSRGAPNEQFF. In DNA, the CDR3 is TGTGCCAGCAGCCGAGGAGCGCCAAATGAGCAGTTCTTC.

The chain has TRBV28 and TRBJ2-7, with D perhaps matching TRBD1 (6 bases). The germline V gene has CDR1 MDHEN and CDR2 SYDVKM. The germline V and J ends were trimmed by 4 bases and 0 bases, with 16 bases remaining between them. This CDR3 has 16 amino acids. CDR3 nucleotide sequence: TGTGCCAGCAGTTGGTCCTGGACAGAGAGCTCCTACGAGCAGTACTTC. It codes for CASSWSWTESSYEQYF. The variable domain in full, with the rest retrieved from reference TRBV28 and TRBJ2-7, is DVKVTQSSRYLVKRTGEKVFLECVQDMDHENMFWYRQDPGLGLRLIYFSYDVKMKEKGDIPEGYSVSREKKERFSLILESASTNQTSMYLCASSWSWTESSYEQYFGPGTRLTVT.

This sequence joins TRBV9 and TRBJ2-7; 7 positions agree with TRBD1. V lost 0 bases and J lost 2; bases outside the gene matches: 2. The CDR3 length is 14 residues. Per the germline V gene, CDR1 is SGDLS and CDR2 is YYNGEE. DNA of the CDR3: TGTGCCAGCAGCGTAGGTCAGGGGGCCTACGAGCAGTACTTC. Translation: CASSVGQGAYEQYF.

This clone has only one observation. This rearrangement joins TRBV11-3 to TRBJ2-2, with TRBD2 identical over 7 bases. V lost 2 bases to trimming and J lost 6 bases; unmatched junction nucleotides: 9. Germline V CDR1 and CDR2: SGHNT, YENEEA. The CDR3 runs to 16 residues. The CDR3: CASSLSSGVWAGELFF. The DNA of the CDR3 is TGTGCCAGCAGCTTATCTAGCGGAGTTTGGGCCGGGGAGCTGTTTTTT.

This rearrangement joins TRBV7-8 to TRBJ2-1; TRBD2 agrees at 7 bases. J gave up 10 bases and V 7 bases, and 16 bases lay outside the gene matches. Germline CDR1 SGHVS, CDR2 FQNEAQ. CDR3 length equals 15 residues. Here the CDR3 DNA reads TGTGCCAGCACCGCCGGCGGACTAGAAATGAAGGAGCAGTTCTTC. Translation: CASTAGGLEMKEQFF.

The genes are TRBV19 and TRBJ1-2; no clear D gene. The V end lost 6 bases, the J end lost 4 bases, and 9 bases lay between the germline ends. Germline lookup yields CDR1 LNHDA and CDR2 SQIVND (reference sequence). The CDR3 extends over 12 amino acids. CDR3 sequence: CASSTEFYGYTF. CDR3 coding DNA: TGTGCCAGTAGCACAGAGTTCTATGGCTACACCTTC.

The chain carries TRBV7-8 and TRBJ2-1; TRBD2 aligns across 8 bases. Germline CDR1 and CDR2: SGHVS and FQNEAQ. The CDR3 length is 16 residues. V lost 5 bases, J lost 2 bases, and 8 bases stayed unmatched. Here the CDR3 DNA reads TGTGCCAGCAGCCCCCAGAGCGGGAGAACCTACAATGAGCAGTTCTTC. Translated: CASSPQSGRTYNEQFF.

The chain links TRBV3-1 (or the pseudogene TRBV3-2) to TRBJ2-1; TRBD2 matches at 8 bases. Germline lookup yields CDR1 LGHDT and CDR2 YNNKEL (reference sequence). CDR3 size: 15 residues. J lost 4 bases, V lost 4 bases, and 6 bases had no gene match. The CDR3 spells CASSLSGGLYNEQFF. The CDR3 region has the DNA TGTGCCAGCAGCCTCTCGGGAGGGTTATACAATGAGCAGTTCTTC.

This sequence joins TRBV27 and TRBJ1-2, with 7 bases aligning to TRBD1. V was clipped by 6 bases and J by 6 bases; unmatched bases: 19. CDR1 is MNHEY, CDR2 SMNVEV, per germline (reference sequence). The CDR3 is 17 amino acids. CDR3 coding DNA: TGTGCCAGCAGCCGACAGGGCCCAAGCGGGCGCCCGAATGGCTACACCTTC. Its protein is CASSRQGPSGRPNGYTF.

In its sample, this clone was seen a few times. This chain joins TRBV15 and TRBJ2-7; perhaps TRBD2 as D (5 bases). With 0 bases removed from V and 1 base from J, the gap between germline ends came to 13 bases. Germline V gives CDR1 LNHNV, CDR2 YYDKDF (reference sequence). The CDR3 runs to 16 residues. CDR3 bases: TGTGCCACCAGCAGAGATTCTTACGGGGTATCCTACGAGCAGTACTTC. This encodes CATSRDSYGVSYEQYF.

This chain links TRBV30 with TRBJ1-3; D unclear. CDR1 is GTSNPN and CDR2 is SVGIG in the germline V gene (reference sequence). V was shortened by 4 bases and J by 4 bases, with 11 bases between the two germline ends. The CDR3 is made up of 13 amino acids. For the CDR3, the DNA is TGTGCCTGGACCGCGGGCCCGGGAAACACCATATATTTT. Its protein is CAWTAGPGNTIYF.

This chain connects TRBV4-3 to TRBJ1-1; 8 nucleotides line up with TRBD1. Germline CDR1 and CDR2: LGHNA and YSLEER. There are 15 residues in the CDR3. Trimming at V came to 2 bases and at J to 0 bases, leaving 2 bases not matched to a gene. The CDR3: CASSQSTGVNTEAFF. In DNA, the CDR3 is TGCGCCAGCAGCCAATCGACAGGGGTGAACACTGAAGCTTTCTTT.

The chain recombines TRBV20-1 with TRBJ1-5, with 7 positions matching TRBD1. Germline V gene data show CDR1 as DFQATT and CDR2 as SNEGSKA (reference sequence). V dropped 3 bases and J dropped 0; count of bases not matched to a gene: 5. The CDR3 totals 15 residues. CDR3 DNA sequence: TGCAGTGCTAGTAGGGGGACAGCTAGCAATCAGCCCCAGCATTTT. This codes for CSASRGTASNQPQHF.

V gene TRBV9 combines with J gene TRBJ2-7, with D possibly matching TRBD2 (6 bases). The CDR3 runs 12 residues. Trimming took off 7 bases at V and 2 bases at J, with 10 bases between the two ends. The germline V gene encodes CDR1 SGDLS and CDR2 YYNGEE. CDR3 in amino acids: CASGTSTYEQYF. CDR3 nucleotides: TGTGCCAGCGGGACTTCAACCTACGAGCAGTACTTC. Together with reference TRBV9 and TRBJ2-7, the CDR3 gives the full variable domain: DSGVTQTPKHLITATGQRVTLRCSPRSGDLSVYWYQQSLDQGLQFLIQYYNGEERAKGNILERFSAQQFPDLHSELNLSSLELGDSALYFCASGTSTYEQYFGPGTRLTVT.

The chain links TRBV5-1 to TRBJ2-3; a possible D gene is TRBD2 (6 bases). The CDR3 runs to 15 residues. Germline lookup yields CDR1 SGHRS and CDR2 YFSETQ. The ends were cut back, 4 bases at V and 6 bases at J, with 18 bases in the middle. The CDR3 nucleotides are TGCGCCAGCAGCCTCTATGGGACTCGGCAGGATACGCAGTATTTT. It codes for CASSLYGTRQDTQYF.

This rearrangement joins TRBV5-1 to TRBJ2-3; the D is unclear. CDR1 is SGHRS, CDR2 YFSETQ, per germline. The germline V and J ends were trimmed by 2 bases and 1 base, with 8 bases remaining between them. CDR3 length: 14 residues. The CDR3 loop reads CASSLLSGTDTQYF. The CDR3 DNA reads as TGCGCCAGCAGCTTACTGTCCGGCACAGATACGCAGTATTTT.

CDR3 amino acids: CASIDRGNTGELFF. Written as DNA, the CDR3 is TGTGCCAGCATAGACAGGGGGAACACCGGGGAGCTGTTTTTT. This chain joins TRBV6-5 and TRBJ2-2; 8 bases align to TRBD1. V shed 7 bases and J 1 base; nucleotides not matched to a gene: 2. CDR3 size: 14 residues. CDR1 is MNHEY, CDR2 SVGAGI, per germline.

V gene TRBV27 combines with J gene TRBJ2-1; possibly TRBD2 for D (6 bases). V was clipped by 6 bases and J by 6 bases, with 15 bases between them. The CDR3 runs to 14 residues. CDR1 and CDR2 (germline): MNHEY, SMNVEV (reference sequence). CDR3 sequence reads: CASRLLGLTNEQFF. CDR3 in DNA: TGTGCCAGCAGGCTCCTGGGACTGACCAATGAGCAGTTCTTC.

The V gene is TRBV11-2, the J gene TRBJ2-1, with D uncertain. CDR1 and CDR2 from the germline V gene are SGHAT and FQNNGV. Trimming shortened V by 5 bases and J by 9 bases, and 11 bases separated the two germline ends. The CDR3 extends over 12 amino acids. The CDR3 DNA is TGTGCCAGCAGCAATGGGCAAACTGAGCAGTTCTTC. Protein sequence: CASSNGQTEQFF.

The CDR3 is CASSPRGEAGSGANVLTF. The DNA of the CDR3 is TGTGCCAGCAGCCCTCGGGGAGAGGCGGGCTCTGGGGCCAACGTCCTGACTTTC. The rearrangement joins TRBV7-9 to TRBJ2-6; D is perhaps TRBD2 (5 bases). The V and J ends lost 5 bases and 0 bases respectively, with 17 bases between them. CDR3 length: 18 amino acids. Germline CDR1 SEHNR, CDR2 FQNEAQ (reference sequence). The full variable domain, its missing parts supplied by reference TRBV7-9 and TRBJ2-6, is DTGVSQNPRHKITKRGQNVTFRCDPISEHNRLYWYRQTLGQGPEFLTYFQNEAQLEKSRLLSDRFSAERPKGSFSTLEIQRTEQGDSAMYLCASSPRGEAGSGANVLTFGAGSRLTVL.

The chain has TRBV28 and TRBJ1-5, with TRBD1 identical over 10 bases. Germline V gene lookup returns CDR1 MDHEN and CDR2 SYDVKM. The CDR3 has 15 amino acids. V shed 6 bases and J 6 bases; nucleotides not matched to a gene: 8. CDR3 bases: TGTGCCAGCAGGGCCGGGACAGGGGCCGGTCAGCCCCAGCATTTT. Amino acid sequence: CASRAGTGAGQPQHF.

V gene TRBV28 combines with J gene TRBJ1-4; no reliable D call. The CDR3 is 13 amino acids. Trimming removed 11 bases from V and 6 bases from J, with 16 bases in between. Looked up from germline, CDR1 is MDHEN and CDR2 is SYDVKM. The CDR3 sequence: CAYGRGLDEKLFF. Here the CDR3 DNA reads TGTGCCTATGGGCGGGGTTTAGATGAAAAACTGTTTTTT. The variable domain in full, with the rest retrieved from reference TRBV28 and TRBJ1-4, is DVKVTQSSRYLVKRTGEKVFLECVQDMDHENMFWYRQDPGLGLRLIYFSYDVKMKEKGDIPEGYSVSREKKERFSLILESASTNQTSMYLCAYGRGLDEKLFFGSGTQLSVL.

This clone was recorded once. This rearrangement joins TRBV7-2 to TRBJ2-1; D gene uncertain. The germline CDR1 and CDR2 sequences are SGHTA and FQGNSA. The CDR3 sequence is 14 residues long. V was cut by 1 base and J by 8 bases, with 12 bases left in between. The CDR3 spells CASSLGSALDEQFF. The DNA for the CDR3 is TGTGCCAGCAGCTTAGGCTCCGCTTTAGATGAGCAGTTCTTC.

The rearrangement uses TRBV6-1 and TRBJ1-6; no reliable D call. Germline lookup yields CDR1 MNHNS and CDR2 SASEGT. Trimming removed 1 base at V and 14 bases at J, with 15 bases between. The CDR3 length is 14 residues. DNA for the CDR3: TGTGCCAGCAGTGAAGTATCGGAGGGCGTAGCCCTCCACTTT. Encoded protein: CASSEVSEGVALHF.

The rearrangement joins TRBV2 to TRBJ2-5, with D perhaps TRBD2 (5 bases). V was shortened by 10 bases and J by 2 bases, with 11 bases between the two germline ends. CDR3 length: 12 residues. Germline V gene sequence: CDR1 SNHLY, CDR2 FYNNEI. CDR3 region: CATGLIQETQYF. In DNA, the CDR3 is TGTGCCACCGGACTCATACAAGAGACCCAGTACTTC.

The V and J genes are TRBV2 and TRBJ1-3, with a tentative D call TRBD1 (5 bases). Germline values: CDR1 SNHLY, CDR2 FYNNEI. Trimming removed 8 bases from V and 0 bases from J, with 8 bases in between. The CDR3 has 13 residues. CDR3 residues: CASDRGSGNTIYF. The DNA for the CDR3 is TGTGCCAGCGACAGAGGCTCTGGAAACACCATATATTTT.

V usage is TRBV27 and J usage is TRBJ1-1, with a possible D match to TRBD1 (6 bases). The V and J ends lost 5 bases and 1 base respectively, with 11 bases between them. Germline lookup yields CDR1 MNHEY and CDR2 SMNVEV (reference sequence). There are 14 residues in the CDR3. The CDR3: CASSPLRGNTEAFF. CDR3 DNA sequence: TGTGCCAGCAGTCCGCTCAGGGGGAACACTGAAGCTTTCTTT.

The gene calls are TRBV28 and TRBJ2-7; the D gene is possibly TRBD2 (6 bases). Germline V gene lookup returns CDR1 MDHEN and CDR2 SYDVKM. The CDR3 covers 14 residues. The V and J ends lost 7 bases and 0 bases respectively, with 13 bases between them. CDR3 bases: TGTGCCAGCACCGGCGGGACCATCTCCTACGAGCAGTACTTC. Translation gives CASTGGTISYEQYF. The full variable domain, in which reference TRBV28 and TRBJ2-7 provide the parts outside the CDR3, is DVKVTQSSRYLVKRTGEKVFLECVQDMDHENMFWYRQDPGLGLRLIYFSYDVKMKEKGDIPEGYSVSREKKERFSLILESASTNQTSMYLCASTGGTISYEQYFGPGTRLTVT.

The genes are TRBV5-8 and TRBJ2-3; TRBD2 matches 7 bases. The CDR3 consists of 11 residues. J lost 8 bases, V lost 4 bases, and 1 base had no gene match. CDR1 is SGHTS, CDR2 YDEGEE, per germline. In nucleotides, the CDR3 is TGTGCCAGCAGCGGGGGGGGTACGCAGTATTTT. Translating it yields CASSGGGTQYF.